The source of this T cell receptor beta chain is a study of identical twins. Findings and limits, study-wide: The study found weaker excess twin sharing in beta out-of-frame sequences.

A universal primer site was incorporated via template switching, and the cDNA contained unique molecular identifiers. TCRdb independently ran MiXCR on the 5' RACE reads; one entry per CDR3 protein. The sample includes around 490,000 distinct CDR3 sequences, 14% of them seen just once. In this sample, this clonotype turned up a few times. Its antigen is unknown. This same sample was also taken into another study, of yellow fever vaccine responses in identical twins.

Material for sequencing was CD4+ T cells sorted from blood. The receptor was derived from a woman between 18 and 29 years old in good health.

The CDR3 DNA reads as TGTGCCAGCAGCCACTCCCTCGGGCAGGGAGACACCGGGGAGCTGTTTTTT. It translates to CASSHSLGQGDTGELFF. The chain uses TRBV11-2 and TRBJ2-2; either TRBD1 or TRBD2 may supply D (5 bases each). With 5 bases removed from V and 3 bases from J, the gap between germline ends came to 19 bases. This CDR3 is built from 17 residues. CDR1 SGHAT and CDR2 FQNNGV come from the germline V gene.